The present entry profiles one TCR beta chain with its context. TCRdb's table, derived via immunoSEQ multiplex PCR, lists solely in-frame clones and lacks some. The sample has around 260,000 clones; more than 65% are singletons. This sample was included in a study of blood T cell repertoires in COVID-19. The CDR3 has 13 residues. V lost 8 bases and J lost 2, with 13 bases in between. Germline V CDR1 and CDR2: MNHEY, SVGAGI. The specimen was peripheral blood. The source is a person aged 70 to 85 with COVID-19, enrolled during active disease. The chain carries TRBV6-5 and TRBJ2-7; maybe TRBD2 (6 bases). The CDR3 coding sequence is TGTGCCAGCCAGCAGACGGGGGCCTACGAGCAGTACTTC. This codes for CASQQTGAYEQYF.